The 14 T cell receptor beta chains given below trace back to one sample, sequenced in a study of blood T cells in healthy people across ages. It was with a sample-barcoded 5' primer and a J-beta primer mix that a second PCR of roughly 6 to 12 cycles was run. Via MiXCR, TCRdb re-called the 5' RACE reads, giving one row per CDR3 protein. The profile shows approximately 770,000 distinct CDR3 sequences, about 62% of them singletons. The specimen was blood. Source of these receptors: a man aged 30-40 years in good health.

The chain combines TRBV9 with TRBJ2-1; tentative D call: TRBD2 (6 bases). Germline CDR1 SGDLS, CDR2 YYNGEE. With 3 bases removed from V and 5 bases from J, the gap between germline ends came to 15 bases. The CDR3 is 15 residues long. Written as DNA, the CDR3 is TGTGCCAGCAGCGCCTCTAGCGAATCTCACAATGAGCAGTTCTTC. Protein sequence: CASSASSESHNEQFF. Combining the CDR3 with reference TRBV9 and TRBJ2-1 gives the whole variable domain DSGVTQTPKHLITATGQRVTLRCSPRSGDLSVYWYQQSLDQGLQFLIQYYNGEERAKGNILERFSAQQFPDLHSELNLSSLELGDSALYFCASSASSESHNEQFFGPGTRLTVL.

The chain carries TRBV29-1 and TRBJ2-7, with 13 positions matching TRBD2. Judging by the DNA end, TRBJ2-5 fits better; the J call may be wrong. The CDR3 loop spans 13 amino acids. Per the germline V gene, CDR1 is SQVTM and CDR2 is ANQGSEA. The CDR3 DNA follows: TGCGGCAACAGACTAGCGGGAGGAGAGACCCAGTACTTC. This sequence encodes CGNRLAGGETQYF.

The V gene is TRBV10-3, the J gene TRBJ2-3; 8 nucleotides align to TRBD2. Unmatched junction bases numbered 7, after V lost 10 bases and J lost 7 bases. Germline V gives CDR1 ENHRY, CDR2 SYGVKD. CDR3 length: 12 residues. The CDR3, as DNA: TGTGCCACCGATAGCGGGGATAATACGCAGTATTTT. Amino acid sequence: CATDSGDNTQYF.

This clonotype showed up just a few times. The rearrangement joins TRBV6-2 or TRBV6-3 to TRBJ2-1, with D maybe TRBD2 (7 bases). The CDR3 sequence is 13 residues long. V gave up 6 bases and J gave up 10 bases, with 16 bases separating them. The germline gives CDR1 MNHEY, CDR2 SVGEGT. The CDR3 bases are TGTGCCAGCAGAGGGGGGGGCATAGTCGAGCAGTTCTTC. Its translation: CASRGGGIVEQFF.

CDR3: CATGGLSSVQPQHF. In DNA, the CDR3 is TGTGCCACTGGGGGACTGTCAAGCGTTCAGCCCCAGCATTTT. The chain employs TRBV28 and TRBJ1-5; tentatively, D is TRBD1 (5 bases). The V end lost 10 bases, the J end lost 6 bases, and 19 bases lay between the germline ends. The CDR3 covers 14 residues. Germline V CDR1 and CDR2: MDHEN, SYDVKM.

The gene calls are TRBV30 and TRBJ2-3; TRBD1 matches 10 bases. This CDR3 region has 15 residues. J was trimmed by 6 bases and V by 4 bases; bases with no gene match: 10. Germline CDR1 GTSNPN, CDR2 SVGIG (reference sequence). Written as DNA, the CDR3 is TGTGCCTGGACTTTCGGGGACAGGGGATCGGATACGCAGTATTTT. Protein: CAWTFGDRGSDTQYF.

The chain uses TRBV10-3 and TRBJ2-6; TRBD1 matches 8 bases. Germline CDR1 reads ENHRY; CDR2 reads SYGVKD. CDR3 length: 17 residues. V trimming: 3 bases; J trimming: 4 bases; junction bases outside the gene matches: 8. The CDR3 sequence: CAISDFQGAVGANVLTF. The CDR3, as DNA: TGTGCCATCAGTGACTTCCAGGGGGCTGTGGGGGCCAACGTCCTGACTTTC.

The CDR3 coding sequence is TGTGCCAGCAGCGTACCCCGCAGTTACTACTACGAGCAGTACTTC. It is translated as CASSVPRSYYYEQYF. V gene TRBV9 combines with J gene TRBJ2-7; D gene ambiguous. The germline CDR1 and CDR2 sequences are SGDLS and YYNGEE. CDR3 length: 15 residues. The V end lost 1 base, the J end lost 3 bases, and 14 bases lay between the germline ends.

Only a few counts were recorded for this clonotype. CDR3 protein: CSARLTGGMGYTF. DNA of the CDR3: TGCAGTGCTAGGTTGACAGGGGGTATGGGCTACACCTTC. V is TRBV20-1 and J is TRBJ1-2; 9 bases line up with TRBD1. Per germline, CDR1 DFQATT and CDR2 SNEGSKA (reference sequence). Trimming at V came to 3 bases and at J to 8 bases, leaving 7 bases not matched to a gene. CDR3 length: 13 amino acids.

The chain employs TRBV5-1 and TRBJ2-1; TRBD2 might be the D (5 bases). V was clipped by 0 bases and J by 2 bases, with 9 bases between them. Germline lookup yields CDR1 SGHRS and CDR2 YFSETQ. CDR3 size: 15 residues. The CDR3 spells CASSLGGLTYNEQFF. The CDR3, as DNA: TGCGCCAGCAGCTTGGGCGGACTCACCTACAATGAGCAGTTCTTC. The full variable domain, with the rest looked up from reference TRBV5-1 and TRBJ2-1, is KAGVTQTPRYLIKTRGQQVTLSCSPISGHRSVSWYQQTPGQGLQFLFEYFSETQRNKGNFPGRFSGRQFSNSRSEMNVSTLELGDSALYLCASSLGGLTYNEQFFGPGTRLTVL.

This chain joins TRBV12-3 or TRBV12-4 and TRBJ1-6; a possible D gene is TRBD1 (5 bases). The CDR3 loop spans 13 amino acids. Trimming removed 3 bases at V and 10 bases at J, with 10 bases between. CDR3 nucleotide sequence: TGTGCCAGCAGTTTTCCGGGGGAATCACCCCTCCACTTT. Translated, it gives CASSFPGESPLHF.

The DNA of the CDR3 is TGTGCCAGCAGTGCCCGCTGGGACAGGGCCACTGAAGCTTTCTTT. Translated: CASSARWDRATEAFF. This rearrangement joins TRBV12-3 or TRBV12-4 to TRBJ1-1; TRBD1 agrees at 9 bases. The CDR3 is 15 amino acids. V gave up 5 bases and J gave up 4 bases; unmatched junction bases: 8.

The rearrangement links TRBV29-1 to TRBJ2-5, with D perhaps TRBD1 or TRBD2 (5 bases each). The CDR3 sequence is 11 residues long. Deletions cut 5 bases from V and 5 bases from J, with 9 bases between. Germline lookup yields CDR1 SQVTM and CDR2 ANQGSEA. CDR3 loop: CSVLREETQYF. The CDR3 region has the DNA TGCAGCGTTCTCAGGGAGGAGACCCAGTACTTC.

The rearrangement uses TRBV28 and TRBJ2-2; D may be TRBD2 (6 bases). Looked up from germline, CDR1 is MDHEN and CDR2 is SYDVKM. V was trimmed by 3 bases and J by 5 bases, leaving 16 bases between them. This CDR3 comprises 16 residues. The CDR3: CASSFRDWTGTGELFF. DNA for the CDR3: TGTGCCAGCAGTTTTAGGGACTGGACCGGTACCGGGGAGCTGTTTTTT.